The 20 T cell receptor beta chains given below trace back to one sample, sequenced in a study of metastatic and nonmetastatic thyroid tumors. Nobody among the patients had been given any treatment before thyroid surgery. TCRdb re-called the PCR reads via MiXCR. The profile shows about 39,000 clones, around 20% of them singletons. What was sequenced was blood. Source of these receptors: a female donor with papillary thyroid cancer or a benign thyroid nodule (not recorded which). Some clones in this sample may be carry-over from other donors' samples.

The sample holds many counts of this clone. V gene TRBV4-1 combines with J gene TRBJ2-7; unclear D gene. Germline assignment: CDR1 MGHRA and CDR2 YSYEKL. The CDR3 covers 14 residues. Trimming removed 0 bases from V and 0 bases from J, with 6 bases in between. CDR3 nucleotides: TGCGCCAGCAGCCAAGAACGGTACTCCTACGAGCAGTACTTC. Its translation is CASSQERYSYEQYF.

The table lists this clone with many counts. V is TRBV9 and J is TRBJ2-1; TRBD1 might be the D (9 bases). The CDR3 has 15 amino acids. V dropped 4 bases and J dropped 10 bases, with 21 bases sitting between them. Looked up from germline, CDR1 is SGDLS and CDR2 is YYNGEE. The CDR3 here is CASSLSGDRVYEQFF. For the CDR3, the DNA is TGTGCCAGCAGCCTTAGCGGGGACAGGGTATACGAGCAGTTCTTC.

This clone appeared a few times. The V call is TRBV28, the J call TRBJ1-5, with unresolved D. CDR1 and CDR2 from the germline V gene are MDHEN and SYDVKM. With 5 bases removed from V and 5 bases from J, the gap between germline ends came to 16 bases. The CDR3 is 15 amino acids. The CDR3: CASSRAGSTDQPQHF. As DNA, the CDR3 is TGTGCCAGCAGTAGGGCCGGCTCCACCGATCAGCCCCAGCATTTT.

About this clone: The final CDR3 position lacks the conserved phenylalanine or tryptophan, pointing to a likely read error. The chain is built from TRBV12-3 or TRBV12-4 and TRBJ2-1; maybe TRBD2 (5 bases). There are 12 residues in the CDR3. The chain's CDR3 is CACSYREGEQFL. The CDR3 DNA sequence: TGTGCCTGCAGTTACAGAGAGGGAGAGCAGTTCTTG.

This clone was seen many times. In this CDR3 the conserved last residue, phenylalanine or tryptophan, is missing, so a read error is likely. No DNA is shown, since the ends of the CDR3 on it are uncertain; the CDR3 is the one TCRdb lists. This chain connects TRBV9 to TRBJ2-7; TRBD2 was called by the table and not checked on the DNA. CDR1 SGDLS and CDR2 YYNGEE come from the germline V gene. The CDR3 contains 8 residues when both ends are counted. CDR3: CASSVEAG.

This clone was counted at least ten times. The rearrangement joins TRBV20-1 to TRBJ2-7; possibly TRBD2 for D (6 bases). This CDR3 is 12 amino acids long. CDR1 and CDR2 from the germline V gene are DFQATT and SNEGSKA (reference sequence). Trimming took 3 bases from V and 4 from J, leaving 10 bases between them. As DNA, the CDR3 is TGCAGTGCTAGGCGGGGTGTATACGAGCAGTACTTC. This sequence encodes CSARRGVYEQYF.

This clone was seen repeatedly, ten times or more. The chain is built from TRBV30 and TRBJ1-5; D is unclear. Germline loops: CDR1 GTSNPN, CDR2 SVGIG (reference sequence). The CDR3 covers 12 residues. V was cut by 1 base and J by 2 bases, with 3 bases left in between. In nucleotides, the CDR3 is TGTGCCTGGAGTGGCGGCAATCAGCCCCAGCATTTT. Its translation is CAWSGGNQPQHF.

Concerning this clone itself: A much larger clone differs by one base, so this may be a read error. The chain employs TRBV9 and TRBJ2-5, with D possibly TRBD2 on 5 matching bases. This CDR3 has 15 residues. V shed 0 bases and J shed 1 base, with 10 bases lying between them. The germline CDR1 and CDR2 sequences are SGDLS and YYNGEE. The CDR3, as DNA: TGTGCCAGCAGCGTAGCTCAAGGGAGCCAAGAGACCCAGTACTTC. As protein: CASSVAQGSQETQYF.

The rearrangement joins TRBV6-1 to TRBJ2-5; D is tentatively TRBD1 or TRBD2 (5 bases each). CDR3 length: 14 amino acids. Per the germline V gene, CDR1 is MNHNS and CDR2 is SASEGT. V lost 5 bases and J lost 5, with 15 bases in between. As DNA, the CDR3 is TGTGCCAGCAGTCGGGACGGAGCGCGGGAGACCCAGTACTTC. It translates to CASSRDGARETQYF.

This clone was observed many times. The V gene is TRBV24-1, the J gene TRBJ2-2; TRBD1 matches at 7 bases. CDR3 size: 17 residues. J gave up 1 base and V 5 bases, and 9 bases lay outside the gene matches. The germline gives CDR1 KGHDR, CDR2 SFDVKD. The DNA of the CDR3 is TGTGCCACCAGTGGTTTACAGGGGATGATGAACACCGGGGAGCTGTTTTTT. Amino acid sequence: CATSGLQGMMNTGELFF.

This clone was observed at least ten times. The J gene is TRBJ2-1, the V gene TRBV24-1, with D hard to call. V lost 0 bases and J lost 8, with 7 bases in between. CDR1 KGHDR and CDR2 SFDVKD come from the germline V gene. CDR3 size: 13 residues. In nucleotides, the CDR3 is TGTGCCACCAGTGATTTGTTTGGGGATGAGCAGTTCTTC. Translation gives CATSDLFGDEQFF.

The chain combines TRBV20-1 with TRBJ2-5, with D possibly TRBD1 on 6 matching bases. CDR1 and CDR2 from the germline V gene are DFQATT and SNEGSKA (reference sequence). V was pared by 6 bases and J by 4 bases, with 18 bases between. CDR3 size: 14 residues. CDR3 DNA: TGCAGTGCATTTTCCGTGACAGGTGGAGAGACCCAGTACTTC. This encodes CSAFSVTGGETQYF.

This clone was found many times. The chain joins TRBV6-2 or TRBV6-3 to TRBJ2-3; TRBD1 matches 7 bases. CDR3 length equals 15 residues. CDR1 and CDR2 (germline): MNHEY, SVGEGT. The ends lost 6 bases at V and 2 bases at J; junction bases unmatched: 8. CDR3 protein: CASRQGRYPTDTQYF. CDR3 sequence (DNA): TGTGCCAGCAGACAGGGGCGCTATCCCACAGATACGCAGTATTTT.

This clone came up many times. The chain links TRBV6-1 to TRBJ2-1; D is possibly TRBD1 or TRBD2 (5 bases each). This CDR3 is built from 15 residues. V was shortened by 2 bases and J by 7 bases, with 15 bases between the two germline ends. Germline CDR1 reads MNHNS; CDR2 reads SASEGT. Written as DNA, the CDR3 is TGTGCCAGCAGTGAACCGGGACGCAGAAGAAATGAGCAGTTCTTC. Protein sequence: CASSEPGRRRNEQFF.

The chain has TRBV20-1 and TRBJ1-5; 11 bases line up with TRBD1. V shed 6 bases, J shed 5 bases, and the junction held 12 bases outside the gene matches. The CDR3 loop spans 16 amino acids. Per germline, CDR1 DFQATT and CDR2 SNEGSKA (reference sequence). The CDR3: CSAVRGDRGYDQPQHF. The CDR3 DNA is TGCAGTGCCGTACGAGGGGACAGGGGGTATGATCAGCCCCAGCATTTT.

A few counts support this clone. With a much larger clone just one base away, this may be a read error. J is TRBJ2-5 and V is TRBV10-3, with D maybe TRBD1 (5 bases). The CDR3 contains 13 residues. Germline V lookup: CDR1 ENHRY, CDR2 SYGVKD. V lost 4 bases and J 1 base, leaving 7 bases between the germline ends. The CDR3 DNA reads TGTGCCATCAGTGCGGACACCCAAGAGACCCAGTACTTC. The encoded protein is CAISADTQETQYF.

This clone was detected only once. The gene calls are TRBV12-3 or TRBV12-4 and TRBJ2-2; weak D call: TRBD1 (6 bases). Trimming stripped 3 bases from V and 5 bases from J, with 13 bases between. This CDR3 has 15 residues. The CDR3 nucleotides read TGTGCCAGCAGTTTCCCAGGGGATGGAACCGGGGAGCTGTTTTTT. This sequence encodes CASSFPGDGTGELFF.

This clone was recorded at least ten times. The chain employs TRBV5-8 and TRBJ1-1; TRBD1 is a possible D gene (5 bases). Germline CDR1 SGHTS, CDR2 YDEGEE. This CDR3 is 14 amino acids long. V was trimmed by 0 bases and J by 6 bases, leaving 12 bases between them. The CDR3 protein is CASSLAFGAPEAFF. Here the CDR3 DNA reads TGTGCCAGCAGCTTGGCCTTTGGGGCCCCTGAAGCTTTCTTT.

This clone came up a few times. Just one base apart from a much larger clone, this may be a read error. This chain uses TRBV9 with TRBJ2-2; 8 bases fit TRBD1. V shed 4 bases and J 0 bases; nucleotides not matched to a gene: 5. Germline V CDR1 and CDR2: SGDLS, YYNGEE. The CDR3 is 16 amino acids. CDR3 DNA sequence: TGTGCCAGCAGCTTTGGGGGACAGGCGAACACCGGGGAGCTGTTTTTT. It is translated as CASSFGGQANTGELFF.

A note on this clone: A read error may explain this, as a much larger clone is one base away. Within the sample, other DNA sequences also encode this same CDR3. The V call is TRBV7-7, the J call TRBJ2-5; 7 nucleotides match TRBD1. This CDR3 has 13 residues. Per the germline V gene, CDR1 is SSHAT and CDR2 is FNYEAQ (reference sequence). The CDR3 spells CASSRGQQETQYF. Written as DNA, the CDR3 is TGTGCTAGCAGCCGGGGACAGCAAGAGACCCAATACTTC.